The clone carrying this TCR beta chain was counted at least ten times. This sample is drawn from a study of breast tumors, draining lymph nodes, adjacent tissues. TCRdb recomputed calls from the multiplex PCR reads with MiXCR, one row per CDR3 protein. The sample holds approximately 52,000 distinct CDR3 sequences, about 40% seen once. Trimming stripped 4 bases from V and 0 bases from J, with 4 bases between. The CDR3 runs 12 residues. The germline gives CDR1 SGHRS, CDR2 YFSETQ. This clonotype was obtained from a female donor with breast cancer. Some clones in this sample may be carry-over from other donors' samples. J is TRBJ1-1 and V is TRBV5-1; D not certain. Material: breast tumor tissue. As DNA, the CDR3 is TGCGCCAGCAGCGCGGTGAACACTGAAGCTTTCTTT. It yields the protein CASSAVNTEAFF.